Below, 13 T cell receptor beta chains from the same sample are listed, as sequenced in a study of blood T cell repertoires in COVID-19. Clones were read by immunoSEQ multiplex PCR, and TCRdb kept only the in-frame ones, dropping some. This table holds fewer than 150,000 clones, 70% to 80% found once. Sequencing was performed on peripheral blood. These receptors all stem from a man aged 50 or older with acute or convalescent COVID-19.

The chain has TRBV19 and TRBJ2-5; 12 bases map to TRBD2. CDR1 is LNHDA and CDR2 is SQIVND in the germline V gene (reference sequence). The CDR3 is 16 amino acids. V shed 5 bases and J 2 bases; nucleotides not matched to a gene: 6. The CDR3 is CASSPRLAGEQETQYF. Here the CDR3 DNA reads TGTGCCAGTAGTCCTAGACTAGCGGGGGAGCAAGAGACCCAGTACTTC.

V and J are TRBV9 and TRBJ1-2, with D perhaps TRBD1 (6 bases). Trimming removed 5 bases from V and 7 bases from J, with 15 bases in between. This CDR3 is built from 13 residues. Germline CDR1 SGDLS, CDR2 YYNGEE. The CDR3 DNA follows: TGTGCCAGCAGGACGAGCGGGGGGCCTGGCTACACCTTC. Translating gives CASRTSGGPGYTF.

At least ten counts were recorded for this clone. J is TRBJ2-7 and V is TRBV29-1; 10 bases agree with TRBD1. The CDR3 length is 13 residues. CDR1 is SQVTM, CDR2 ANQGSEA, per germline. The trim removed 6 bases at V and 5 bases at J, leaving 7 bases unmatched. The CDR3 is CSVDGQGENEQYF. The CDR3 DNA is TGCAGCGTGGATGGACAGGGGGAAAACGAGCAGTACTTC.

This rearrangement joins TRBV3-1 (or the pseudogene TRBV3-2) to TRBJ2-3; D is possibly TRBD2 (7 bases). V lost 2 bases and J lost 5, with 20 bases in between. From germline, CDR1 is LGHDT and CDR2 YNNKEL (reference sequence). The CDR3 consists of 17 residues. CDR3 DNA: TGTGCCAGCAGCCAAATGTGGGGGGGCCGAGTTGGAGATACGCAGTATTTT. Residues: CASSQMWGGRVGDTQYF.

This clone was seen a handful of times. The chain combines TRBV5-1 with TRBJ2-3, with D perhaps TRBD1 (6 bases). The V and J ends lost 4 bases and 4 bases respectively, with 19 bases between them. The CDR3 runs 16 residues. CDR1 and CDR2 from the germline V gene are SGHRS and YFSETQ. The DNA for the CDR3 is TGCGCCAGCAGCCCTACGACAGGAGGTGGTTCAGATACGCAGTATTTT. This translates into CASSPTTGGGSDTQYF.

The rearrangement joins TRBV6-1 to TRBJ1-5; D gene ambiguous. Trimming removed 4 bases at V and 3 bases at J, with 22 bases between. CDR1 is MNHNS and CDR2 is SASEGT in the germline V gene. CDR3 length equals 18 residues. The CDR3 here is CASSVVLAGLGSNQPQHF. CDR3 bases: TGTGCCAGCAGTGTTGTACTGGCGGGATTGGGGTCCAATCAGCCCCAGCATTTT.

Notes on this clone: The limits of the CDR3 on the DNA are not certain, so only TCRdb's listed CDR3 is given. The chain is built from TRBV27 and TRBJ2-5; the table's D gene call, TRBD2, was not cross checked with the DNA. The CDR3 region is 12 residues in length, termini included. Germline CDR1 MNHEY, CDR2 SMNVEV (reference sequence). The CDR3: CASSTSRETQYF.

V and J are TRBV5-4 and TRBJ2-1, with 8 bases matching TRBD1. The CDR3 is 14 residues long. Germline CDR1 SGHNT, CDR2 YYREEE (reference sequence). J gave up 5 bases and V 3 bases, and 4 bases lay outside the gene matches. The CDR3 loop is CASSSRTGNNEQFF. For the CDR3, the DNA is TGTGCCAGCAGCTCCCGGACAGGGAACAATGAGCAGTTCTTC.

V and J are TRBV7-3 and TRBJ1-1; tentatively, D is TRBD1 (5 bases). With 2 bases removed from V and 5 bases from J, the gap between germline ends came to 12 bases. The CDR3 loop spans 14 amino acids. Germline V gene data show CDR1 as SGHTA and CDR2 as FQGTGA. In DNA form, the CDR3 reads TGTGCCAGCAGCTTACAGACGGAGGGGACTGAAGCTTTCTTT. This codes for CASSLQTEGTEAFF.

This clone was found a few times. V is TRBV19 and J is TRBJ2-7; TRBD1 aligns across 8 bases. The CDR3 totals 15 residues. Germline loops: CDR1 LNHDA, CDR2 SQIVND (reference sequence). Germline trimming cut 6 bases from V and 0 bases from J; bases unmatched to any gene: 7. The CDR3 spells CASRGQGTSSYEQYF. The CDR3 DNA follows: TGTGCCAGTAGAGGACAGGGAACGAGCTCCTACGAGCAGTACTTC.

This chain joins TRBV6-2 or TRBV6-3 and TRBJ2-1; D gene unclear. The germline V and J ends were trimmed by 4 bases and 10 bases, with 14 bases remaining between them. Germline-derived CDR1 and CDR2 are MNHEY and SVGEGT. The CDR3 length is 13 residues. The CDR3 sequence is CASSSGVMAEQFF. As DNA, the CDR3 is TGTGCCAGCAGTTCAGGTGTAATGGCCGAGCAGTTCTTC.

The chain couples TRBV5-5 to TRBJ2-1, with TRBD2 identical over 8 bases. The CDR3 extends over 14 amino acids. Trimming took 0 bases from V and 9 from J; bases not matched to a gene: 5. Germline V gene data show CDR1 as SGHKS and CDR2 as YYEKEE (reference sequence). CDR3 in amino acids: CASSLVGRATEQFF. The DNA of the CDR3 is TGTGCCAGCAGCTTGGTCGGGAGGGCCACTGAGCAGTTCTTC.

V gene TRBV19 combines with J gene TRBJ1-4, with D hard to call. Germline V gene sequence: CDR1 LNHDA, CDR2 SQIVND (reference sequence). V was cut by 7 bases and J by 2 bases, with 11 bases left in between. The CDR3 length is 14 residues. CDR3 sequence reads: CASTKEETNEKLFF. CDR3 DNA sequence: TGTGCCAGTACTAAGGAGGAGACTAATGAAAAACTGTTTTTT.